This T cell receptor (beta chain) comes out of a study of post-analysis software for immune sequencing data. Whole-study findings and limits: Multiple sclerosis patients showed significantly lower normalized Chao1 diversity than controls did. F measure showed strong co-clustering of same-batch samples. Five TRBV segments, TRBV5-6, TRBV5-1 and TRBV20-1 among them, were found more frequent in patients than controls.

This clonotype was found many times. Its antigen remains unidentified. The CDR3 length is 13 residues. Germline lookup yields CDR1 SNHLY and CDR2 FYNNEI. After removal of 6 bases from V and 1 base from J, the junction contained 1 base not matched to a gene. Unique molecular identifiers were present in the TCR beta cDNA libraries. The T cell input of roughly 1 to 11 million gave roughly 0.5 million cDNA molecules. TCRdb used MiXCR to reprocess the PCR reads, holding one entry per CDR3 protein. In the table there are over 250,000 distinct CDR3 sequences, 35% to 45% of which are singletons. The receptor comes from a girl under 18 with multiple sclerosis. Sequenced material: blood. This chain uses TRBV2 with TRBJ2-3; TRBD1 aligns across 7 bases. CDR3 region: CASRGTGTDTQYF. CDR3 DNA sequence: TGTGCCAGCAGGGGGACAGGCACAGATACGCAGTATTTT.